Here is one T cell receptor beta chain with its context. The sample belongs to a study of blood T cell repertoires in COVID-19. About the research overall: Collection of acute and convalescent COVID-19 samples took place in the United States, Italy and Spain.

The method was immunoSEQ multiplex PCR; TCRdb's version includes in-frame clones alone and lacks a portion of them. The table includes 75,000 to 95,000 clones, approximately 80% detected once. The germline gives CDR1 GTSNPN, CDR2 SVGIG (reference sequence). There are 14 residues in the CDR3. V trimming: 5 bases; J trimming: 5 bases; junction bases outside the gene matches: 1. The sequence was collected from a man in his fifties or sixties with acute or convalescent COVID-19. Sample: peripheral blood. The gene calls are TRBV30 and TRBJ2-1; 15 nucleotides match TRBD2. CDR3 sequence reads: CAWGTSGGHNEQFF. The CDR3 DNA reads TGTGCCTGGGGGACTAGCGGGGGGCACAATGAGCAGTTCTTC. Full variable domain (missing parts from reference TRBV30 and TRBJ2-1): SQTIHQWPATLVQPVGSPLSLECTVEGTSNPNLYWYRQAAGRGLQLLFYSVGIGQISSEVPQNLSASRPQDRQFILSSKKLLLSDSGFYLCAWGTSGGHNEQFFGPGTRLTVL.